The 19 T cell receptor beta chains below all came from one sample that was sequenced in a study of monozygotic twins with inflammatory bowel disease. TCRdb re-called the 5' RACE reads, yielding one record per CDR3 amino acid sequence without DNA. Here the sample table reports around 410,000 distinct CDR3 sequences. Sequencing was done on a sample of blood. These receptors were collected from a human donor with ulcerative colitis or Crohn's disease, or a healthy co-twin of an affected twin (not recorded which).

V gene TRBV20-1 combines with J gene TRBJ2-3. CDR1 is DFQATT, CDR2 SNEGSKA, per germline (reference sequence). The CDR3 has 15 residues. This CDR3 is CSARDPSSVGDTQYF.

This chain connects TRBV7-9 to TRBJ1-2; TCRdb gives TRBD1 as the D gene, but with no DNA this cannot be confirmed. The V gene's germline CDR1 is SEHNR and CDR2 FQNEAQ (reference sequence). The CDR3 consists of 16 residues. The CDR3 is CASSFTGQGLLDGYTF.

This CDR3 reads CASSTRATNGYTF. The chain couples TRBV7-2 to TRBJ1-2. Germline CDR1 and CDR2: SGHTA and FQGNSA. This CDR3 region has 13 residues. Full variable domain (remainder filled in from reference TRBV7-2 and TRBJ1-2): GAGVSQSPSNKVTEKGKDVELRCDPISGHTALYWYRQSLGQGLEFLIYFQGNSAPDKSGLPSDRFSAERTGGSVSTLTIQRTQQEDSAVYLCASSTRATNGYTFGSGTRLTVV.

The genes are TRBV12-3 or TRBV12-4 and TRBJ2-7. The CDR3 is made up of 15 amino acids. Here the CDR3 reads CASSLLPGRSYEQYF.

V and J are TRBV29-1 and TRBJ2-1. Germline V CDR1 and CDR2: SQVTM, ANQGSEA. This CDR3 spans 11 amino acids. CDR3 sequence reads: CSGRRSSEEFF.

The chain links TRBV20-1 to TRBJ2-3; TCRdb proposes TRBD2, but this gene call is untestable without DNA. The germline CDR1 and CDR2 sequences are DFQATT and SNEGSKA (reference sequence). This CDR3 contains 13 residues. The CDR3 is CSASGRAADTQYF.

V is TRBV12-3 or TRBV12-4 and J is TRBJ2-1; lacking DNA, the TRBD1 call made by TCRdb goes unchecked. This CDR3 spans 15 amino acids. CDR3 residues: CASARAGAAYNEQFF.

The chain joins TRBV25-1 to TRBJ2-5; no DNA is available, so the TRBD2 call from TCRdb remains unchecked. The CDR3 loop spans 13 amino acids. Per germline, CDR1 MGHDK and CDR2 SYGVNS. The CDR3 sequence is CASSKGGQETQYF.

The gene calls are TRBV18 and TRBJ1-1; TCRdb names TRBD1, which stays unverified in the absence of DNA. CDR1 KGHSH and CDR2 LQKENI come from the germline V gene. The CDR3 is 15 residues long. The CDR3 loop is CASSPMGSPNTEAFF.

V usage is TRBV7-2 and J usage is TRBJ1-1; TCRdb picks TRBD1, but there is no DNA to check that call. Germline CDR1 is SGHTA and CDR2 is FQGNSA. The CDR3 is 13 residues long. CDR3 sequence reads: CASRGRVGGEAFF. The variable domain in full, completed from reference TRBV7-2 and TRBJ1-1, reads GAGVSQSPSNKVTEKGKDVELRCDPISGHTALYWYRQSLGQGLEFLIYFQGNSAPDKSGLPSDRFSAERTGGSVSTLTIQRTQQEDSAVYLCASRGRVGGEAFFGQGTRLTVV.

The chain recombines TRBV4-3 with TRBJ2-3; TCRdb reports TRBD2, a call that lacks DNA to check it against. Germline lookup yields CDR1 LGHNA and CDR2 YSLEER. The CDR3 extends over 17 amino acids. The CDR3 sequence is CASSPRGSSGSTDTQYF.

The genes are TRBV7-6 and TRBJ1-5. From germline, CDR1 is SGHVS and CDR2 FNYEAQ. The CDR3 length is 18 residues. CDR3 sequence reads: CASSLGRAGGGSNQPQHF.

The chain recombines TRBV10-3 with TRBJ2-5; lacking DNA, the TRBD1 call made by TCRdb goes unchecked. The germline gives CDR1 ENHRY, CDR2 SYGVKD. This CDR3 spans 17 amino acids. This chain's CDR3 is CAIRRGAPGTYQETQYF.

The rearrangement uses TRBV20-1 and TRBJ2-7; absent DNA, TCRdb's TRBD1 call cannot be checked. Germline CDR1 and CDR2: DFQATT and SNEGSKA (reference sequence). The CDR3 has 14 residues. The CDR3 spells CSARDLGGSYEQYF.

The chain employs TRBV25-1 and TRBJ1-1; TCRdb outputs TRBD1, but without DNA this stays unchecked. CDR1 and CDR2 (germline): MGHDK, SYGVNS. This CDR3 has 15 residues. CDR3 protein: CASSRGGGPNTEAFF.

CDR3 in amino acids: CASSLAGGRIGELFF. This chain connects TRBV5-4 to TRBJ2-2; the D gene TCRdb calls, TRBD1, cannot be checked with no DNA. Germline assignment: CDR1 SGHNT and CDR2 YYREEE (reference sequence). This CDR3 comprises 15 residues.

This chain joins TRBV24-1 and TRBJ2-1. Germline lookup yields CDR1 KGHDR and CDR2 SFDVKD. The CDR3 extends over 13 amino acids. Here the CDR3 reads CATSATIYNEQFF.

The rearrangement uses TRBV30 and TRBJ1-1; the D call of TRBD1 rests on TCRdb alone, since no DNA is present to check it. CDR3 length equals 13 residues. In germline, CDR1 is GTSNPN, CDR2 SVGIG (reference sequence). CDR3 sequence: CAWSGQGNTEAFF.

The chain is built from TRBV7-2 and TRBJ2-7; TCRdb's D call of TRBD1 is untestable without DNA. Germline-derived CDR1 and CDR2 are SGHTA and FQGNSA. This CDR3 has 14 amino acids. CDR3 in amino acids: CASSTPDRPYEQYF.